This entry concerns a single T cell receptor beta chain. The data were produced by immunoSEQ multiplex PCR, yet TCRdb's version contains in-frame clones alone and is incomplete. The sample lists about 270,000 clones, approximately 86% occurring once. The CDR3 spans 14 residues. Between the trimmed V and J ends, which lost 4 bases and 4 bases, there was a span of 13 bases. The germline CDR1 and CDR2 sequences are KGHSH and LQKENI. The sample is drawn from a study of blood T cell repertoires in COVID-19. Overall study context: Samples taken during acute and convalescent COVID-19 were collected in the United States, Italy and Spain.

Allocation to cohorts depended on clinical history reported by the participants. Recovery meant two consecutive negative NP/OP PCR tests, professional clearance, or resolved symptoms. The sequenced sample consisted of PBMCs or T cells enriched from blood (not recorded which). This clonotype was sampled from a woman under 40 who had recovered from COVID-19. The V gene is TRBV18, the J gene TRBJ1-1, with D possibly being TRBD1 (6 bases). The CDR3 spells CASSLLTGGTEAFF. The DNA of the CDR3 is TGTGCCAGCTCACTATTGACAGGAGGCACTGAAGCTTTCTTT.